This is a list of T cell receptor beta chains from one sample in a study of T cell repertoires in cytomegalovirus infection. Antigen specificity for these receptors is unknown. MiXCR was run by TCRdb on the reads, yielding one entry per CDR3 protein. The sample contains a few hundred thousand distinct CDR3 sequences, roughly 46% of which appear only once. Sequenced here: cultured PBMCs, sampled from culture after CMV antigen stimulation. The source is a human donor in good health (CMV status not recorded). Some clones in this sample may be carry-over from other donors' samples. CDR3s include the opening cysteine and the closing phenylalanine or tryptophan. D genes are given only for firm matches. Size tells how often a clone was seen (once, few, many) or the class of an expanded clone, and some rows leave it out.

v_gene	d_gene	j_gene	abundance	CDR3nt	CDR3aa
TRBV20-1	TRBD1	TRBJ1-4	NA	TGCAGTGCTAGAGACCTCGGGACAGGGGCTGAAAAACTGTTTTTT	CSARDLGTGAEKLFF
TRBV6-1	NA	TRBJ1-5	NA	TGTGCCAGCAGTGAAGCTGGGGGGTCTCCGCCCCAGCATTTT	CASSEAGGSPPQHF
TRBV5-1	NA	TRBJ1-1	few	TGCGCCAGCAGCTTGGCGGGTCGGGCGTCTGGCACTGAAGCTTTCTTT	CASSLAGRASGTEAFF
TRBV7-2	TRBD2	TRBJ2-3	many	TGTGCCAGCAGCTTAGGGCTAGCGGGAGGCACAGATACGCAGTATTTT	CASSLGLAGGTDTQYF
TRBV7-8	NA	TRBJ1-5	NA	TGTGCCAGCAGCTTGGCAGTGGGAGCCTCCTGGACCACAGCATCCAATCAGCCCCAGCATTTT	CASSLAVGASWTTASNQPQHF
TRBV6-5	NA	TRBJ2-7	NA	TGTGCCAGCAGTTATTACAGGGTCGGGGTCGGCTACGAGCAGTACTTC	CASSYYRVGVGYEQYF
TRBV7-9	NA	TRBJ2-4	NA	TGTGCCAGCAGCTACAACGGAGCCCTAAACATTCAGTACTTC	CASSYNGALNIQYF
TRBV12-3/TRBV12-4	NA	TRBJ2-1	NA	TGTGCCAGCACCGCACCCGGGGTGGGTGAGCAGTTCTTC	CASTAPGVGEQFF
TRBV6-6	NA	TRBJ1-1	few	TGTGCCAGCAGTTACGAAGTGAACACTGAAGCTTTCTTT	CASSYEVNTEAFF
TRBV4-3	TRBD1	TRBJ2-6	NA	TGCGCCAGCAGCCAAGAGGGGGGGGACAGGGCTGGGGCCAACGTCCTGACTTTC	CASSQEGGDRAGANVLTF
TRBV6-5	TRBD1	TRBJ2-7	NA	TGTGCCAGCAGTCGGACAGGGGGCCCCTACGAGCACTACTTC	CASSRTGGPYEHYF
TRBV6-5	NA	TRBJ2-3	NA	TGTGCCGGCAGTTACAAGGGGGACCCCTGGGATACGCAGTATTTT	CAGSYKGDPWDTQYF
TRBV7-2	NA	TRBJ2-3	many	TGTGCCAGCAGCTTAGCATCGGCAGATACGCAGTATTTT	CASSLASADTQYF
TRBV7-2	NA	TRBJ2-3	once	TGTGCCAGCAGCTTAGTCATCGGCGGGCCAGATACGCAGTATTTT	CASSLVIGGPDTQYF
TRBV6-8	NA	TRBJ2-1	NA	TGTGCCAGCAGACTAGCATTGAAGAATGAGCAGTTCTTC	CASRLALKNEQFF
TRBV7-2	NA	TRBJ2-1	NA	TGTGCCAGCAGCAAGGACAGTGGGATCTACAATGAGCAGTTCTTC	CASSKDSGIYNEQFF
TRBV7-2	NA	TRBJ1-1	NA	TGTGCCAGCAGCTTATTCGGGGGCTCCTGGGCTGAAGCTTTCTTT	CASSLFGGSWAEAFF
TRBV12-5	NA	TRBJ2-7	NA	TGTGCTAGTGGAGCCGTCTCCCTCGAGCAGTACTTC	CASGAVSLEQYF
TRBV6-5	TRBD2	TRBJ2-2	NA	TGTGCCAGCACCCCGGTAGCGGGAGGGCCCAACACCGGGGAGCTGTTTTTT	CASTPVAGGPNTGELFF
TRBV5-3	NA	TRBJ2-3	NA	TGTGCCAGCAGCTTGGCCGGGGCCTATACGCAGTATTTT	CASSLAGAYTQYF
TRBV7-2	NA	TRBJ2-3	NA	TGTGCCAGCAGTCCCGAGGCCGCAGATACGCAGTATTTT	CASSPEAADTQYF
TRBV7-2	NA	TRBJ2-6	many	TGTGCCAGCAGCTTACGAACTTCTGGGGCCAACGTCCTGACTTTC	CASSLRTSGANVLTF
TRBV5-1	NA	TRBJ1-2	few	TGCGCCAGCAGCCCGGGAGGCTATATGAACTATGGCTACACCTTC	CASSPGGYMNYGYTF
TRBV2	NA	TRBJ2-1	NA	TGTGCCAGCTCTCAGGGACCCCGGAATGAGCAGTTCTTC	CASSQGPRNEQFF
TRBV7-2	TRBD1	TRBJ1-1	many	TGTGCCAGCAGTCGACAGGGATTGAACGCTGAAGCTTTCTTT	CASSRQGLNAEAFF
TRBV5-6	NA	TRBJ1-5	NA	TGTGCCAGCAGCCCCGGATGGGGGCCCCAGCATTTT	CASSPGWGPQHF
TRBV4-1	NA	TRBJ2-7	NA	TGTGCCAGCAGCCAAGAGGCACAGGGAGCCTACGAGCAGTACTTC	CASSQEAQGAYEQYF
TRBV19	NA	TRBJ2-7	NA	TGTGCCAGTACCAACCCCAGGGCGAGCTCCTACGAGCAGTACTTC	CASTNPRASSYEQYF
TRBV11-2	NA	TRBJ2-7	few	TGTGCCAGCAGCCCCAATTTTGAGGGGGACTACGAGCAGTACTTC	CASSPNFEGDYEQYF
TRBV7-9	NA	TRBJ1-2	NA	TGTGCCAGCAGCTCGCGGGGCGTCGGCTATGGCGACACCTTC	CASSSRGVGYGDTF
TRBV7-2	NA	TRBJ1-2	NA	TGTGCCAGCAGCTTAACTGGGCATGGCTACACCTTC	CASSLTGHGYTF
TRBV6-1	NA	TRBJ2-4	few	TGTGCCAGCAGTGCTCTCGGACAGATCCTTGGGAACATTCAGTACTTC	CASSALGQILGNIQYF
TRBV9	NA	TRBJ2-3	NA	TGTGCCAGCAGCGTAGCTCGGTCGTACAGGGAAGATACGCAGTATTTT	CASSVARSYREDTQYF
TRBV7-9	NA	TRBJ2-3	NA	TGTGCCAGCACCGAACAGCCCCACACAGATACGCAGTATTTT	CASTEQPHTDTQYF
TRBV12-3/TRBV12-4	NA	TRBJ2-7	few	TGTGCCAGCACCAGCACGAACTACGAGCAGTACTTC	CASTSTNYEQYF
TRBV29-1	TRBD1	TRBJ2-5	NA	TGCAGCGTTGAACCCGGGACAGTCCAAGAGACCCAGTACTTC	CSVEPGTVQETQYF
TRBV12-3/TRBV12-4	NA	TRBJ1-5	NA	TGTGCCAGCAGTTTCCCAGGGATCGAGCCCCAGCATTTT	CASSFPGIEPQHF
TRBV29-1	NA	TRBJ2-3	NA	TGCAGCGTTGAAGGTTTTGGGTATACGCAGTATTTT	CSVEGFGYTQYF
TRBV10-3	NA	TRBJ2-3	few	TGTGCCATCAGTGCTGGGCCAGGGGGGGATACGCAGTATTTT	CAISAGPGGDTQYF
TRBV2	TRBD1	TRBJ2-5	NA	TGTGCCAGCAGGGGGGACAGGCAGACCCAGTACTTC	CASRGDRQTQYF
TRBV28	NA	TRBJ2-7	NA	TGTGCCAGCAGTGGCCAGGGATCGGGAGCCTACGAGCAGTACTTC	CASSGQGSGAYEQYF
TRBV10-3	NA	TRBJ2-7	NA	TGTGCCATCAGTGAGTCCCCCAGAAACAGACCCTACGAGCAGTACTTC	CAISESPRNRPYEQYF
TRBV9	NA	TRBJ2-3	few	TGTGCCAGCAGCTCCGCATCGGGGGGCAACACAGATACGCAGTATTTT	CASSSASGGNTDTQYF
TRBV7-9	NA	TRBJ1-6	NA	TGTGCCAGCAGCCTAGACCCATCGAATTCACCCCTCCACTTT	CASSLDPSNSPLHF
TRBV7-2	NA	TRBJ2-5	many	TGTGCCAGCAGCTTAGCTGCCCTCTACCAAGAGACCCAGTACTTC	CASSLAALYQETQYF
TRBV10-3	NA	TRBJ2-3	few	TGTGCCATCTCCGGACGGTCGCCCCGTAGCACAGATACGCAGTATTTT	CAISGRSPRSTDTQYF
TRBV7-9	NA	TRBJ2-1	NA	TGTGCCAGCAGCTTAGCCGGGCAGTACAATGAGCAGTTCTTC	CASSLAGQYNEQFF
TRBV4-1	NA	TRBJ2-5	NA	TGCGCCAGCAGCCAAGATCCCCAAGAGACCCAGTACTTC	CASSQDPQETQYF
TRBV2	NA	TRBJ1-4	few	TGTGCCAGCAGAACAATTTCTAGGACAACTAATGAAAAACTGTTTTTT	CASRTISRTTNEKLFF
TRBV5-4	TRBD2	TRBJ2-7	NA	TGTGCCAGCAGCTCCGGGGTAGCGGGAGGCTACGAGCAGTACTTC	CASSSGVAGGYEQYF
TRBV11-2	TRBD1	TRBJ1-2	NA	TGTGCCAGCAGCCGCGATACCGGGACAGGGAACCGCTACACCTTC	CASSRDTGTGNRYTF
TRBV20-1	NA	TRBJ2-7	NA	TGCAGTGCTAGAGCCCTCCCTCATGGCTACGAGCAGTACTTC	CSARALPHGYEQYF
TRBV7-6	NA	TRBJ2-7	NA	TGTGCCAGCAGCTCTACGGACAGTTCTTCTACTCTGCAGTACTTC	CASSSTDSSSTLQYF